The entry below describes one T cell receptor (beta chain). What it recognizes is unknown. It was with 60 Vbeta and 13 Jbeta primers that the PCR ran. Libraries were prepared by immunoSEQ multiplex PCR; TCRdb keeps only in-frame clonotypes and omits some of them. The sample holds 80,000 to 100,000 clones, under 75% seen once. The entry originates in a study of cytomegalovirus exposure and HLA in healthy donors. Broader study findings: Later analysis showed most CMV-associated TCR beta chains appearing HLA-restricted.

The source is a female donor in good health and CMV-seronegative. Sequenced input: PBMCs.

The CDR3 DNA follows: TGTGCCAGCTCAACGGGACAGGCGCGACACACTGAAGCTTTCTTT. It translates to CASSTGQARHTEAFF. V and J are TRBV18 and TRBJ1-1, with 8 bases matching TRBD1. V trimming: 5 bases; J trimming: 3 bases; junction bases outside the gene matches: 8. Germline CDR1 reads KGHSH; CDR2 reads LQKENI. The CDR3 length is 15 residues. The whole variable domain, filled in from reference TRBV18 and TRBJ1-1, reads NAGVMQNPRHLVRRRGQEARLRCSPMKGHSHVYWYRQLPEEGLKFMVYLQKENIIDESGMPKERFSAEFPKEGPSILRIQQVVRGDSAAYFCASSTGQARHTEAFFGQGTRLTVV.